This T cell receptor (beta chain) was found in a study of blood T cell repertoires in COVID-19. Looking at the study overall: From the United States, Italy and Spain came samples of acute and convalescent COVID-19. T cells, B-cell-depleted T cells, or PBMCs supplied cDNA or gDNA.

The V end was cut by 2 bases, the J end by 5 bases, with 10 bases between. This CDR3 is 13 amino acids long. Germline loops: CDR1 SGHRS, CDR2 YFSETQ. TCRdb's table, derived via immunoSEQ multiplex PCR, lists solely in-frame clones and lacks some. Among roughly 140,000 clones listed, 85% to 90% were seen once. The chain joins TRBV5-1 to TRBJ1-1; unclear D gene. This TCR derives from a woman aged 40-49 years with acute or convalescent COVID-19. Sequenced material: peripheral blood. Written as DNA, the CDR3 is TGCGCCAGCAGCTTCCGGGTGGAAACTGAAGCTTTCTTT. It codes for CASSFRVETEAFF.